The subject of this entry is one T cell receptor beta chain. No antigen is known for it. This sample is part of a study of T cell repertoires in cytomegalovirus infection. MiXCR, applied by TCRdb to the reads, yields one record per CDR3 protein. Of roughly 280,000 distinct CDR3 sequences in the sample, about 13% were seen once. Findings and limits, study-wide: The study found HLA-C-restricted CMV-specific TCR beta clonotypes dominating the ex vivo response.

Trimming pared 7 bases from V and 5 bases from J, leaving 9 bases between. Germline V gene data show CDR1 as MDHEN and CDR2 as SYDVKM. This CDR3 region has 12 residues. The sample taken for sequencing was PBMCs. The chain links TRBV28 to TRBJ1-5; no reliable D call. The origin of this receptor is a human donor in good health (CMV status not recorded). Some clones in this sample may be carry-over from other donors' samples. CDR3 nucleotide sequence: TGTGCCAGCAAACCCACCGATCAGCCCCAGCATTTT. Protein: CASKPTDQPQHF.